The clone carrying this TCR beta chain was detected only once. The sample originates from a study of control samples from healthy donors and cancer patients. Germline CDR1 SNHLY, CDR2 FYNNEI. CDR3 length: 13 amino acids. Trimming shortened V by 10 bases and J by 6 bases, and 17 bases separated the two germline ends. This table comes from immunoSEQ multiplex PCR, and its TCRdb copy is limited to in-frame clones, with some not included. This table holds 7,000 to 8,500 clones, 82% found once. The sample was PBMCs. The TCR originated in a man aged 65-85 years with lung cancer. The rearrangement joins TRBV2 to TRBJ2-3, with a possible D match to TRBD2 (5 bases). In DNA, the CDR3 is TGTGCCACTCAAGAAAGACTACTTGATACGCAGTATTTT. Translated, it gives CATQERLLDTQYF.